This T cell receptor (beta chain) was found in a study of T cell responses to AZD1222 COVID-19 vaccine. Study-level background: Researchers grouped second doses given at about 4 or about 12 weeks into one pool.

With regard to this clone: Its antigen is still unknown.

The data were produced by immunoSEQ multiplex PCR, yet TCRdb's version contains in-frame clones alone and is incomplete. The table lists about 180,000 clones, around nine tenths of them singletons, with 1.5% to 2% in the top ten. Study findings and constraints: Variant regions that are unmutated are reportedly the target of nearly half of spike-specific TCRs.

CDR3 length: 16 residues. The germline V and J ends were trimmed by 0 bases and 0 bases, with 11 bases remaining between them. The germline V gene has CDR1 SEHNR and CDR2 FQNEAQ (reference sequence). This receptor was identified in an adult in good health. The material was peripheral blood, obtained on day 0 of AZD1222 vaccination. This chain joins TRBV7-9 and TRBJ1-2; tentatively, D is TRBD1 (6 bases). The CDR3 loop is CASSLARTDSNYGYTF. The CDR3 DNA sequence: TGTGCCAGCAGCTTAGCCAGGACAGATTCTAACTATGGCTACACCTTC.